This TCR beta chain was captured in a study of OX40 agonist ivuxolimab in advanced cancers. Study observations and caveats: In general, CD8+ T cells held more expanded clones than CD4+ did, on average.

The data were produced by immunoSEQ multiplex PCR, yet TCRdb's version contains in-frame clones alone and is incomplete. The table lists about 58,000 clones, 89% of them singletons. This clone has a single count. The target antigen is unknown. Germline V gives CDR1 SGHVS, CDR2 FNYEAQ. V was clipped by 1 base and J by 0 bases; unmatched bases: 5. The CDR3 has 17 amino acids. Sample: CD4+ or CD8+ T cells sorted from blood, taken in a trial of the OX40 agonist ivuxolimab. The sequence derives from an adult with an advanced solid tumor such as melanoma, head and neck, liver or kidney cancer. The chain employs TRBV7-6 and TRBJ2-1, with TRBD2 matching 8 bases. The CDR3 sequence is CASSLVLAGYSYNEQFF. The CDR3 nucleotides read TGTGCCAGCAGCTTAGTCTTAGCGGGGTACTCCTACAATGAGCAGTTCTTC. The full variable domain, with the rest looked up from reference TRBV7-6 and TRBJ2-1, is GAGVSQSPRYKVTKRGQDVALRCDPISGHVSLYWYRQALGQGPEFLTYFNYEAQQDKSGLPNDRFSAERPEGSISTLTIQRTEQRDSAMYRCASSLVLAGYSYNEQFFGPGTRLTVL.